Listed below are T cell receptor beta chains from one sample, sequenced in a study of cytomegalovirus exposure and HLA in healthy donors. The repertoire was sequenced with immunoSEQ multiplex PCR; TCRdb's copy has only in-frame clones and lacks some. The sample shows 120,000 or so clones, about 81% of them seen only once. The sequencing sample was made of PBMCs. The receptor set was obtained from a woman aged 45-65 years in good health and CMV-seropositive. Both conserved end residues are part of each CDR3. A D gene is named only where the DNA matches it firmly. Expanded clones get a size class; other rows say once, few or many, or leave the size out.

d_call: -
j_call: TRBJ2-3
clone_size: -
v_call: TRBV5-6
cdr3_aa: CASSYTGGGTDTQYF
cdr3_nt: TGTGCCAGCAGCTACACAGGGGGGGGAACAGATACGCAGTATTTT

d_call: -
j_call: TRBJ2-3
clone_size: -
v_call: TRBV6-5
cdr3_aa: CASKVASNLDTQYF
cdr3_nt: TGTGCCAGCAAGGTGGCTAGCAATTTGGATACGCAGTATTTT

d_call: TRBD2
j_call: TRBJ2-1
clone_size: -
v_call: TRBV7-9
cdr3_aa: CASSLDLAGAPEQFF
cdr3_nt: TGTGCCAGCAGCTTAGATCTAGCGGGAGCCCCTGAGCAGTTCTTC

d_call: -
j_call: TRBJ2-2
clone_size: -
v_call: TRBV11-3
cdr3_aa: CASSPSRAGPGTGELFF
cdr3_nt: TGTGCCAGCAGCCCTAGTCGGGCGGGACCCGGAACCGGGGAGCTGTTTTTT

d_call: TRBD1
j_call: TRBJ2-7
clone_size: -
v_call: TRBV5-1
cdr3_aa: CASSFWTGSYEQYF
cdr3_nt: TGCGCCAGCAGCTTCTGGACAGGATCCTACGAGCAGTACTTC

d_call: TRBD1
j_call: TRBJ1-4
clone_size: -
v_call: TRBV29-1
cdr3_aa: CSITGTGVFNEKLFF
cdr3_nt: TGCAGCATCACCGGGACAGGGGTTTTTAATGAAAAACTGTTTTTT

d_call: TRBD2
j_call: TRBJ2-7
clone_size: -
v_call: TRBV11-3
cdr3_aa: CASSSTSGRVCEYF
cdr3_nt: TGTGCCAGCAGTTCGACTAGCGGGAGGGTTTGTGAGTACTTC

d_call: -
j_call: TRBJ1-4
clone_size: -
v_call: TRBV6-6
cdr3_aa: CASRHIWELGEKLFF
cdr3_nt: TGTGCCAGCAGACATATTTGGGAGCTGGGGGAAAAACTGTTTTTT

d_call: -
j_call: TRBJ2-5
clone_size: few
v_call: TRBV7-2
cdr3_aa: CASSLGLALSLETQYF
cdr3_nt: TGTGCCAGCAGCTTAGGTCTAGCGCTGTCACTAGAGACCCAGTACTTC

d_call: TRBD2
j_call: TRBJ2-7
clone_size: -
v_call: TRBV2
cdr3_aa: CASSVGGGARGYEQYF
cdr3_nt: TGTGCCAGCAGTGTAGGCGGGGGGGCCAGAGGCTACGAGCAGTACTTC

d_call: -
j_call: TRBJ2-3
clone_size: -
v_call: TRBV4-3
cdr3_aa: CASSRGGVTDTQYF
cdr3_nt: TGCGCCAGCAGCAGGGGGGGAGTCACAGATACGCAGTATTTT

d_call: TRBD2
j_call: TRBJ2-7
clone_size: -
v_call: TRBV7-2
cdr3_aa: CASSFAGTNNEQYF
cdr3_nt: TGTGCCAGCAGCTTTGCCGGGACTAATAACGAGCAGTACTTC

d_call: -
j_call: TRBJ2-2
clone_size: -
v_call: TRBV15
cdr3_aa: CATSGYQGATNTGELFF
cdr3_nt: TGTGCCACCAGCGGCTATCAAGGGGCCACGAACACCGGGGAGCTGTTTTTT

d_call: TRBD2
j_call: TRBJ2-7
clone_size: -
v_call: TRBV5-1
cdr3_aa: CASSLVLAGGYEQYF
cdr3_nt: TGCGCCAGCAGCTTGGTACTAGCGGGAGGGTATGAGCAGTACTTC

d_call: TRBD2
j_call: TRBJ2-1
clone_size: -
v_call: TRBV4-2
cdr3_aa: CASSKSTSGRANEQFF
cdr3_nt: TGTGCCAGCAGCAAATCTACTAGCGGGAGGGCCAATGAGCAGTTCTTC

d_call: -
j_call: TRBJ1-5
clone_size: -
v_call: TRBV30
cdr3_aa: CAWSEGGNQPQHF
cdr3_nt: TGTGCCTGGAGTGAAGGGGGTAATCAGCCCCAGCATTTT

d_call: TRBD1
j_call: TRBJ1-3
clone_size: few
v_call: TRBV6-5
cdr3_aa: CASRPGGSSGNTIYF
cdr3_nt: TGTGCCAGCAGGCCAGGGGGCTCGTCTGGAAACACCATATATTTT

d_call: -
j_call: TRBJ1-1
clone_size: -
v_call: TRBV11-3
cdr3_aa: CASSSQMNTEAFF
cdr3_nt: TGTGCCAGCAGCTCTCAGATGAACACTGAAGCTTTCTTT

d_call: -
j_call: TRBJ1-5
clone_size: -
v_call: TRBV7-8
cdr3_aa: CASSLGSGVNNQPQHF
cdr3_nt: TGTGCCAGCAGCTTAGGTTCGGGGGTGAACAATCAGCCCCAGCATTTT

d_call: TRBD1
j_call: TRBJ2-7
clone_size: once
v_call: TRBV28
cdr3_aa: CASNTGTGGSYEQYF
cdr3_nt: TGTGCCAGCAATACCGGGACAGGGGGCTCCTACGAGCAGTACTTC

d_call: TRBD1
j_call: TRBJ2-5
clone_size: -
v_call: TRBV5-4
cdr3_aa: CASSIHRGETQYF
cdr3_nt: TGTGCCAGCAGCATCCACAGGGGAGAGACCCAGTACTTC

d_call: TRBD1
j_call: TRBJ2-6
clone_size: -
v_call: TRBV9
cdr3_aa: CASSYDRESRYGANVLTF
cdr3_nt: TGTGCCAGCAGTTATGACAGGGAGTCCCGGTATGGGGCCAACGTCCTGACTTTC

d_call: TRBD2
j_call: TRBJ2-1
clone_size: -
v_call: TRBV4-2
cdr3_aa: CATAELANNEQFF
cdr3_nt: TGTGCCACAGCGGAACTAGCGAATAATGAGCAGTTCTTC

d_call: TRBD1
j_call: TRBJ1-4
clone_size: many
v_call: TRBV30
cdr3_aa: CAWSGGQGEKLFF
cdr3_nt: TGTGCCTGGAGTGGAGGACAGGGAGAAAAACTGTTTTTT

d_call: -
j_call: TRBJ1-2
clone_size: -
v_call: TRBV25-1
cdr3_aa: CASSAPANYGYTF
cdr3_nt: TGTGCCAGCAGTGCCCCGGCTAACTATGGCTACACCTTC

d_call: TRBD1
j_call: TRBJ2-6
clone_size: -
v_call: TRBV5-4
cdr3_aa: CASTGTGGSGANVLTF
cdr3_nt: TGTGCCAGCACCGGGACAGGGGGCTCTGGGGCCAACGTCCTGACTTTC

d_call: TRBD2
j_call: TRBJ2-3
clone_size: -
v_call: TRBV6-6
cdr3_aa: CASTTPSGASTDTQYF
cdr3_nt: TGTGCCAGCACTACCCCTAGCGGGGCTAGCACAGATACGCAGTATTTT

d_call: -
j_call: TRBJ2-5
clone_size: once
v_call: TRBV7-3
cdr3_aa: CASSLSASSETQYF
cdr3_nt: TGTGCCAGCAGCTTATCAGCTAGCTCAGAGACCCAGTACTTC

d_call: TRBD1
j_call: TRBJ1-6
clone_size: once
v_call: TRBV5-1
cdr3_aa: CASSPGQGNSPLHF
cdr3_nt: TGCGCCAGCAGCCCAGGACAGGGAAATTCACCCCTCCACTTT

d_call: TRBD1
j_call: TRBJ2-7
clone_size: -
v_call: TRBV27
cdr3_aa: CASSPGQVLSSSYEQYF
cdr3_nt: TGTGCCAGCAGCCCGGGACAGGTCCTCTCGAGCTCCTACGAGCAGTACTTC

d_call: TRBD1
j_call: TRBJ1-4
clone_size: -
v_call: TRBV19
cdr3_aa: CASSPQGPNEKLFF
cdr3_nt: TGTGCCAGTAGTCCACAGGGGCCTAATGAAAAACTGTTTTTT

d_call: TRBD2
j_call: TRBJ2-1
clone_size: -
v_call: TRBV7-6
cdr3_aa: CASSLVPTSGGYNEQFF
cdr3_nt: TGTGCCAGCAGCTTAGTCCCTACTAGCGGGGGTTACAATGAGCAGTTCTTC

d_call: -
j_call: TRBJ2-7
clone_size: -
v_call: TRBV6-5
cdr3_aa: CASSLGAMGIYEQYF
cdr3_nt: TGTGCCAGCAGTTTAGGGGCCATGGGGATCTACGAGCAGTACTTC

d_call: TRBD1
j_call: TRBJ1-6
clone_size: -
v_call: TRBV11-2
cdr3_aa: CASSTRTGGRSPLHF
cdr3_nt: TGTGCCAGCAGCACCCGGACAGGGGGCCGTTCACCCCTCCACTTT

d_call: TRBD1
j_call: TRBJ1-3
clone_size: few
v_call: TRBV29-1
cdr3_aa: CSVGTGSGNTIYF
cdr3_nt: TGCAGCGTTGGGACAGGGTCAGGAAACACCATATATTTT